This paragraph covers one T cell receptor (beta chain) sequence. The antigen remains undetermined. The germline gene is not matched at one end of the junction; a read error may be the cause. The sample is drawn from a study of T cells in Graves' hyperthyroidism and ophthalmopathy. Study outcomes and limitations: Ophthalmopathy, which appeared later, was predicted by the model a median about 6 months before onset. Blood shared most expanded thyroid clonotypes above 0.001.

From RNA transcripts, TCR beta CDR3 regions were amplified. First-round RT-PCR with HTBI primers amplified the TCR CDR3 region. TCRdb independently ran MiXCR on the multiplex PCR reads; one entry per CDR3 protein. The sample lists 800,000 or so distinct CDR3 sequences, about two fifths occurring once. The CDR3 is 17 amino acids. Germline lookup yields CDR1 SEHNR and CDR2 FQNEAQ (reference sequence). The J gene is TRBJ2-2, the V gene TRBV7-9, with 14 bases that match TRBD2. The TCR was taken from a man in his late teens or twenties with Graves' hyperthyroidism. Sequenced sample: blood. In nucleotides, the CDR3 is TGCGCCAGCAGCCAAGGACTAGCGGGGGGCATCACCGGGGAGCTGTTTTTT. It codes for CASSQGLAGGITGELFF.